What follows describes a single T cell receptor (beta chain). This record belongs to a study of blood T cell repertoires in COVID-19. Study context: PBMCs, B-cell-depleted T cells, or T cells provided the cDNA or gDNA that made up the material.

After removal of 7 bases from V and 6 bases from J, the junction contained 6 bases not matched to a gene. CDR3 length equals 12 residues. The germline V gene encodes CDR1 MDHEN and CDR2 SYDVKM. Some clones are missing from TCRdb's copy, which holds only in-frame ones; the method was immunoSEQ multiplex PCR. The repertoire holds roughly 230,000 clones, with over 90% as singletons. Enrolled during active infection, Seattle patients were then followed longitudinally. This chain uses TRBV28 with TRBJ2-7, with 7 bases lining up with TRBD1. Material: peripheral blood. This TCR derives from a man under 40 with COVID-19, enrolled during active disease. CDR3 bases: TGTGCCAGCACCGGGGACAGCTCCGAGCAGTACTTC. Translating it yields CASTGDSSEQYF.